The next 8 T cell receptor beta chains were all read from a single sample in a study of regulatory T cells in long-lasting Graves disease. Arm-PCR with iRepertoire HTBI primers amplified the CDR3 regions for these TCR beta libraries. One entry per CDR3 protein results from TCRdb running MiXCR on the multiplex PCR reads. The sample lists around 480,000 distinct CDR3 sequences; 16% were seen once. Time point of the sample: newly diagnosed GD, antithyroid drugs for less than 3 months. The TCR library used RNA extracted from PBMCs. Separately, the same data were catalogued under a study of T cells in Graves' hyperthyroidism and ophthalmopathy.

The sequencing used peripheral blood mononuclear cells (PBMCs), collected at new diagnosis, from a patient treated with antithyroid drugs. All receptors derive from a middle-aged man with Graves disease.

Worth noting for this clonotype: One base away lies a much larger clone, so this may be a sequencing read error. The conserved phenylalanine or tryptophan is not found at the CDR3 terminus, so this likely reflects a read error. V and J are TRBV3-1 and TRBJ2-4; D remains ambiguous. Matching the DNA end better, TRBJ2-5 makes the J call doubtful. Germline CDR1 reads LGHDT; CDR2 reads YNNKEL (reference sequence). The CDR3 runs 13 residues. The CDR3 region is CASSQGRSETQYL. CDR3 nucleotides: TGTGCCAGCAGCCAAGGGCGGTCGGAGACCCAGTACTTA.

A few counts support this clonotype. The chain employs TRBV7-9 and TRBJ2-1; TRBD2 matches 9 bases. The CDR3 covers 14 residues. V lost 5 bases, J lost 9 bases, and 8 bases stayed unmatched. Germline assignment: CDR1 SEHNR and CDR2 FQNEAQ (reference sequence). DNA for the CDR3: TGTGCCAGCAGCGAAATAGCGGGAGCTTCTGAGCAGTTCTTC. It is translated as CASSEIAGASEQFF.

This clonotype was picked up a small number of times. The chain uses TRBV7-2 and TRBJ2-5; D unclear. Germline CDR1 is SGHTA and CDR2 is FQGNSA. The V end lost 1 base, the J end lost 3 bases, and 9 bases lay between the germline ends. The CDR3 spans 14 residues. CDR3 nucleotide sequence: TGTGCCAGCAGCTTAGTCAGCAGTAAAGAGACCCAGTACTTC. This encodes CASSLVSSKETQYF.

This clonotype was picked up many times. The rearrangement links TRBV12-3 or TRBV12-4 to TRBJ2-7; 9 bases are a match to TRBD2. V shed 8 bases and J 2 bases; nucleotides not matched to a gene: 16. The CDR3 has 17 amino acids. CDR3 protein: CASPEGLAGNVTYEQYF. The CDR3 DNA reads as TGTGCCAGCCCTGAGGGGCTAGCGGGAAACGTAACCTACGAGCAGTACTTC.

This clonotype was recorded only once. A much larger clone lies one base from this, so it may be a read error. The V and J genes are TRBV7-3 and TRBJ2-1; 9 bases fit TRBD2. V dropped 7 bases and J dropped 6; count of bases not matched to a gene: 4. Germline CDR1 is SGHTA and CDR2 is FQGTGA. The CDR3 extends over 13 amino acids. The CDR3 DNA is TGTGCCAGCAACCGGACTAGCGTCAATGAGCAGTTCTTC. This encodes CASNRTSVNEQFF. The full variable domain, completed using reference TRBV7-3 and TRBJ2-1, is GAGVSQTPSNKVTEKGKYVELRCDPISGHTALYWYRQSLGQGPEFLIYFQGTGAADDSGLPNDRFFAVRPEGSVSTLKIQRTERGDSAVYLCASNRTSVNEQFFGPGTRLTVL.

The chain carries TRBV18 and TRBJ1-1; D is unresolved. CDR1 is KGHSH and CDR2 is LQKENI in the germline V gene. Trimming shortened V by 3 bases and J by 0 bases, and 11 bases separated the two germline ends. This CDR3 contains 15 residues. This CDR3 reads CASSPPRQLNTEAFF. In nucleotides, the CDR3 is TGTGCCAGCTCACCCCCGAGGCAGCTGAACACTGAAGCTTTCTTT.

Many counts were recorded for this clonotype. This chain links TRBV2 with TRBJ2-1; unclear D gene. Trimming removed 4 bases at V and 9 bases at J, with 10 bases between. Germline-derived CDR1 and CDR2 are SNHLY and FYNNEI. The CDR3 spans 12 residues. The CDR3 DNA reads TGTGCCAGCAGTGTGGTCCCGGGTGAGCAGTTCTTC. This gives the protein CASSVVPGEQFF.

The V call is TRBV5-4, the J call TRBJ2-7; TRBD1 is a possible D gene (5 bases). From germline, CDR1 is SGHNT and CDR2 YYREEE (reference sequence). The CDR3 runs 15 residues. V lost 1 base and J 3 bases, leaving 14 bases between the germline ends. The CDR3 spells CASSLSSIGHYEQYF. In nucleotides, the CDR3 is TGTGCCAGCAGCTTGTCTTCGATAGGACACTACGAGCAGTACTTC.